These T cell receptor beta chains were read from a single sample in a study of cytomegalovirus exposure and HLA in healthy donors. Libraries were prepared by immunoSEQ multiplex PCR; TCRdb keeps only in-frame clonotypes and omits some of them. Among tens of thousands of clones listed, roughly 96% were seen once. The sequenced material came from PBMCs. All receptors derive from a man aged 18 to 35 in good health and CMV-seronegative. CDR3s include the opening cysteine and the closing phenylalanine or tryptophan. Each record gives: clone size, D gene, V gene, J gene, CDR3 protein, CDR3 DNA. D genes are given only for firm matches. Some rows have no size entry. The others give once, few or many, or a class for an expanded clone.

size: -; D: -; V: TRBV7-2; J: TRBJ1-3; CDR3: CASSTIPSSGNTIYF; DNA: TGTGCCAGCAGCACCATACCGAGCTCTGGAAACACCATATATTTT
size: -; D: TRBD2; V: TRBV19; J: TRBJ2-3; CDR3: CASRPITGLAVGSDTQYF; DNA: TGTGCCAGTAGACCGATCACAGGTCTAGCGGTAGGGTCAGATACGCAGTATTTT
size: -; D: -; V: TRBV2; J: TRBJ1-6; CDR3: CASSAAWRTDNSPLHF; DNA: TGTGCCAGCAGCGCCGCGTGGAGGACAGATAATTCACCCCTCCACTTT
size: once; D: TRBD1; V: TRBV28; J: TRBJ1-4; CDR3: CASTPGQGAEKLFF; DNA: TGTGCCAGCACCCCTGGGCAGGGGGCTGAAAAACTGTTTTTT
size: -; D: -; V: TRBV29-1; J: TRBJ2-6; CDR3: CSVLQGEGANVLTF; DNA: TGCAGCGTTCTACAGGGAGAAGGGGCCAACGTCCTGACTTTC
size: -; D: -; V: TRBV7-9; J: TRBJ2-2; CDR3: CASSLGVGRFGELFF; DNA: TGTGCCAGCAGCTTGGGAGTAGGCAGATTCGGGGAGCTGTTTTTT
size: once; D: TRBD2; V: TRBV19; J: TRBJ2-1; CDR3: CASSILAGGPENEQFF; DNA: TGTGCCAGTAGTATTTTAGCGGGAGGGCCGGAAAATGAGCAGTTCTTC
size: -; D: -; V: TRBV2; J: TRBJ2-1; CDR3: CASTPPVRDEQFF; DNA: TGTGCCAGCACCCCCCCTGTTCGAGATGAGCAGTTCTTC
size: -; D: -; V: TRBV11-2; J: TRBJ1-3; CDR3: CASTQGAFSGNTIYF; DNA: TGTGCCAGCACACAGGGTGCCTTCTCTGGAAACACCATATATTTT
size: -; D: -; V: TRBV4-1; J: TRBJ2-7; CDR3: CASSQLADAYEQYF; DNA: TGCGCCAGCAGCCAGTTAGCGGACGCCTACGAGCAGTACTTC
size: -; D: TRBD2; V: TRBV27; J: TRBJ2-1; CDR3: CASSQTTSAYNEQFF; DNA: TGTGCCAGCAGCCAGACGACTAGCGCTTACAATGAGCAGTTCTTC
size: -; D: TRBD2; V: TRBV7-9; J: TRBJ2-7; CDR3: CASSYPGLTYEQYF; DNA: TGTGCCAGCAGCTACCCGGGACTAACCTACGAGCAGTACTTC
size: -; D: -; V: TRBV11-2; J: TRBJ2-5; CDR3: CASSLEYGVQETQYF; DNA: TGTGCCAGCAGCTTGGAGTACGGGGTCCAAGAGACCCAGTACTTC
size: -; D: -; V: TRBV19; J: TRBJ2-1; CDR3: CASSPLGNSYNEQFF; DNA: TGTGCCAGTAGCCCTCTCGGGAACTCCTACAATGAGCAGTTCTTC
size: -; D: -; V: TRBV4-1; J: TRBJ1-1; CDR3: CASSQDPRSEAFF; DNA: TGCGCCAGCAGCCAAGATCCCCGTTCTGAAGCTTTCTTT
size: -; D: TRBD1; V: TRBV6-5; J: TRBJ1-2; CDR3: CASSYGGQDYGYTF; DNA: TGTGCCAGCAGTTATGGGGGACAGGACTATGGCTACACCTTC
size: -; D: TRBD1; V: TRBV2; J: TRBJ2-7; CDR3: CASSVEGQGSEQYF; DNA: TGTGCCAGCAGTGTCGAGGGACAGGGATCCGAGCAGTACTTC